These 5 T cell receptor beta chains were all obtained from the same sample, sequenced in a study of molecular identifiers for immune sequencing clone quantification. In TCRdb, the PCR reads were re-called with MiXCR into one record per CDR3 protein. Of approximately 670,000 distinct CDR3 sequences listed, just under 20% are singletons. The sequencing input was naive CD8+ T cells from blood, with Jurkat cell RNA spiked in. As to subset: FACS-sorted CD8+CD4-CCR7+CD45RA+ naive T cells. The receptor set was obtained from a human donor in good health. Some libraries in this study had Jurkat cell RNA spiked in.

This clonotype occurred many times. The chain is built from TRBV5-6 and TRBJ1-3, with 9 bases matching TRBD1. The junction had 3 bases not matched to a gene; V was cut back by 4 bases and J by 1 base. The V gene's germline CDR1 is SGHDT and CDR2 YYEEEE. This CDR3 region has 15 residues. CDR3 in amino acids: CASSGQGFSGNTIYF. The CDR3 nucleotides are TGTGCCAGCAGCGGACAGGGGTTTTCTGGAAACACCATATATTTT.

This clonotype was seen only once. The chain combines TRBV7-9 with TRBJ2-2; 8 positions agree with TRBD1. The germline CDR1 and CDR2 sequences are SEHNR and FQNEAQ (reference sequence). The CDR3 runs to 16 residues. The V and J ends lost 1 base and 7 bases, in that order; junction bases with no gene match: 8. CDR3: CASSLGPGGEDGELFF. The CDR3 DNA reads as TGTGCCAGCAGCTTAGGTCCAGGGGGCGAGGACGGGGAGCTGTTTTTT. The full variable domain, with the rest looked up from reference TRBV7-9 and TRBJ2-2, is DTGVSQNPRHKITKRGQNVTFRCDPISEHNRLYWYRQTLGQGPEFLTYFQNEAQLEKSRLLSDRFSAERPKGSFSTLEIQRTEQGDSAMYLCASSLGPGGEDGELFFGEGSRLTVL.

The CDR3 DNA sequence: TGTGCCAGCAGTTTAGTCTATAACGGGCAGTACTTC. It is translated as CASSLVYNGQYF. The V gene is TRBV12-3 or TRBV12-4, the J gene TRBJ2-7; D gene uncertain. This CDR3 has 12 residues. V lost 1 base and J lost 9, with 10 bases in between.

This clonotype was detected many times. V gene TRBV5-1 combines with J gene TRBJ2-1; D may be TRBD1 (5 bases). The V end was cut by 3 bases, the J end by 10 bases, with 11 bases between. There are 12 residues in the CDR3. Germline loops: CDR1 SGHRS, CDR2 YFSETQ. CDR3 DNA sequence: TGCGCCAGCAGCTATGGATACAGGGAGCAGTTCTTC. It translates to CASSYGYREQFF.

The chain uses TRBV3-1 and TRBJ1-6; no definite D call. Trimming removed 1 base at V and 12 bases at J, with 10 bases between. CDR1 and CDR2 (germline): LGHDT, YNNKEL (reference sequence). The CDR3 runs to 13 residues. CDR3 sequence (DNA): TGTGCCAGCAGCCAAGGACCAGGCTTACCCCTCCACTTT. Its translation is CASSQGPGLPLHF.